Listed here are 10 T cell receptor beta chains from one sample, sequenced in a study of CD4 and CD8 cells across lung adenocarcinoma regions listed by TCRdb under 2018. The library was obtained by PCR. Sequenced on a HiSeq X Ten. Clones were called with MiXCR by TCRdb after fastp trimmed the public reads at Q25, and only in-frame beta chains were retained. Rows with one shared CDR3 protein collapse into an entry with the most common genes and DNA. This sample comprises around 19,000 distinct CDR3 sequences, less than 70% of them detected only once. The ten largest account for about 25% of the sample. The specimen sequenced was CD8+ T cells from the center of a lung tumor. According to the study, the label for this sample's cell subset or site signals: tumor center region. The source is a female donor with lung adenocarcinoma. The CD4 and CD8 labels of this study may be unreliable.

The chain joins TRBV27 to TRBJ2-1; 10 bases are shared with TRBD1. The DNA end is a closer match to TRBJ2-7, so the J assignment may be wrong. Germline CDR1 and CDR2: MNHEY and SMNVEV (reference sequence). The CDR3 extends over 14 amino acids. The CDR3 DNA sequence: TGTGCCAGCAGTCCATGGGACAGGGGCCACGAGCAGTACTTC. This gives the protein CASSPWDRGHEQYF.

Worth noting for this clonotype: One end of the junction fails to match germline, which may point to a read error. This chain connects TRBV11-3 to TRBJ2-3; 7 positions agree with TRBD1. CDR1 and CDR2 (germline): SGHNT, YENEEA. CDR3 size: 13 residues. The CDR3 sequence: CASSLGGTNIQYF. DNA for the CDR3: TGTGCCAGCAGCCTAGGGGGCACAAACATTCAGTATTTC.

In regard to this clonotype: This could be a read error, since a much larger clone is one nucleotide away. The J gene is TRBJ2-1, the V gene TRBV15; 8 nucleotides align to TRBD2. The CDR3 is made up of 16 amino acids. V gave up 1 base and J gave up 10 bases; unmatched junction bases: 12. Germline CDR1 is LNHNV and CDR2 is YYDKDF (reference sequence). CDR3 DNA sequence: TGTGCCACCAGCAGAGTTGCGGGAGGAATAGTCTACGAGCAGTTCTTC. Protein: CATSRVAGGIVYEQFF. The full variable domain, rest sourced from reference TRBV15 and TRBJ2-1, is DAMVIQNPRYQVTQFGKPVTLSCSQTLNHNVMYWYQQKSSQAPKLLFHYYDKDFNNEADTPDNFQSRRPNTSFCFLDIRSPGLGDTAMYLCATSRVAGGIVYEQFFGPGTRLTVL.

This clonotype was counted a few times. CDR3 sequence: CASSRDRSADTQYF. Written as DNA, the CDR3 is TGTGCCAGCTCGCGGGACAGGTCGGCAGATACGCAGTATTTT. The chain uses TRBV18 and TRBJ2-3, with 8 bases fitting TRBD1. The length of the CDR3 is 14 residues. CDR1 is KGHSH and CDR2 is LQKENI in the germline V gene. V dropped 6 bases and J dropped 4; count of bases not matched to a gene: 6.

The chain joins TRBV6-1 to TRBJ2-4, with 7 bases that match TRBD1. TRBJ2-3 explains the end of the DNA better; the J call may be wrong. The germline gives CDR1 MNHNS, CDR2 SASEGT. The CDR3 totals 21 residues. DNA for the CDR3: TGTGCCAGCAGCTCTCTCACTTTCGACAGGGATGGGCTGTATGGCAAAAACATTCAGTATTTT. Translated: CASSSLTFDRDGLYGKNIQYF.

This sequence joins TRBV19 and TRBJ1-1; D gene uncertain. Germline loops: CDR1 LNHDA, CDR2 SQIVND (reference sequence). Trimming removed 7 bases at V and 6 bases at J, with 9 bases between. This CDR3 spans 11 amino acids. The CDR3 reads CASNNRAEAFF. The CDR3 nucleotides read TGTGCCAGTAATAATAGGGCTGAAGCTTTCTTT.

The sample holds many counts of this clonotype. The chain links TRBV14 to TRBJ2-3; no definite D call. V was shortened by 0 bases and J by 6 bases, with 13 bases between the two germline ends. CDR3 length equals 15 residues. CDR1 is SGHDN, CDR2 FVKESK, per germline. CDR3 in amino acids: CASSQDKLVGDTQYF. The CDR3 DNA reads as TGTGCCAGCAGCCAAGATAAACTGGTGGGGGATACGCAGTATTTT.

V usage is TRBV10-2 and J usage is TRBJ2-1; D assignment may be TRBD1 or TRBD2 (5 bases each). The end of the DNA is better explained by TRBJ2-3, so the J call may be wrong. The CDR3 runs to 15 residues. Germline CDR1 is WSHSY and CDR2 is SAAADI. CDR3 coding DNA: TGCGCCAGCAGTCCCGGGGCAGTGGGCAAAAATGAGCAGTATTTT. This translates into CASSPGAVGKNEQYF.

The genes are TRBV10-3 and TRBJ1-4; D is undetermined. Germline values: CDR1 ENHRY, CDR2 SYGVKD. The ends were cut back, 2 bases at V and 8 bases at J, with 12 bases in the middle. There are 14 residues in the CDR3. The CDR3 here is CAISEVGFEEKLFF. Here the CDR3 DNA reads TGTGCCATCAGTGAGGTTGGCTTTGAAGAAAAACTGTTTTTT.

The gene calls are TRBV6-1 and TRBJ2-1; 11 bases map to TRBD2. The germline CDR1 and CDR2 sequences are MNHNS and SASEGT. The CDR3 is 14 residues long. V was clipped by 6 bases and J by 9 bases; unmatched bases: 7. CDR3 in DNA: TGTGCCAGCAGCGGGCTAGCGGGGGGACCTGAGCAGTTCTTC. Translating gives CASSGLAGGPEQFF.